The T cell receptor (beta chain) under discussion was sequenced for a study of cytomegalovirus exposure and HLA in healthy donors. Measured with immunoSEQ multiplex PCR; TCRdb has only the in-frame clones, and not every one. Of about 89,000 clones listed, approximately 84% are singletons. V was shortened by 0 bases and J by 5 bases, with 13 bases between the two germline ends. In germline, CDR1 is GTSNPN, CDR2 SVGIG (reference sequence). The CDR3 contains 14 residues. Material for sequencing was PBMCs. The clonotype was recovered from a young woman in good health and CMV-seropositive. The chain carries TRBV30 and TRBJ2-5, with D perhaps TRBD1 (5 bases). The CDR3 loop is CAWSVGVARETQYF. As DNA, the CDR3 is TGTGCCTGGAGTGTAGGGGTGGCCCGCGAGACCCAGTACTTC.